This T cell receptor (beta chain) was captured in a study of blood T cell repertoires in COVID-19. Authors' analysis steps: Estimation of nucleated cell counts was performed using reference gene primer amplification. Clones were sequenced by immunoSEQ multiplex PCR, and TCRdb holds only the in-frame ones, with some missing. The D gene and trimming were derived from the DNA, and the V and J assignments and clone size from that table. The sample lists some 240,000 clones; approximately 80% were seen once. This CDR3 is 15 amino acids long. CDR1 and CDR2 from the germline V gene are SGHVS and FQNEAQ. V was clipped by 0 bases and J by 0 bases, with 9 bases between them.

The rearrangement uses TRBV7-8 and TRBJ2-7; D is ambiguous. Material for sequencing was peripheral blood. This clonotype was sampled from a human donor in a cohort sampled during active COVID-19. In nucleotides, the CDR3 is TGTGCCAGCAGCTTAGCGTCCCAGTCCTCCTACGAGCAGTACTTC. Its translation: CASSLASQSSYEQYF.